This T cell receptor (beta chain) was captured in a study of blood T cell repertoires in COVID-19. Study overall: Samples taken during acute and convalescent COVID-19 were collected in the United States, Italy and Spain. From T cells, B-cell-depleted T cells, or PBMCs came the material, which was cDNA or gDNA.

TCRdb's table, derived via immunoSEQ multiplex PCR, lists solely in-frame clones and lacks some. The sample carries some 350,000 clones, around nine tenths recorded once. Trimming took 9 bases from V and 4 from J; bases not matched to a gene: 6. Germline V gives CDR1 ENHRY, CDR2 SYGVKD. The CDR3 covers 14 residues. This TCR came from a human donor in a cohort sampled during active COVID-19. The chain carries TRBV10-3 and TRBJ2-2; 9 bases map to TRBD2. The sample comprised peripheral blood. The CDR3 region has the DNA TGTGCCATTCTCGCGGGAGGGGGCACCGGGGAGCTGTTTTTT. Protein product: CAILAGGGTGELFF.